Shown below are 9 T cell receptor beta chains from a single sample sequenced in a study of blood T cell dynamics during melanoma immunotherapy. The time point was: pre-treatment baseline. Sequenced by immunoSEQ multiplex PCR; TCRdb stores in-frame clones only, minus some. Of 5,000 to 6,500 clones in the sample, nearly 90% were seen once. The sequences come from blood, collected from a patient treated with checkpoint blockade. These receptor sequences come from a human donor with melanoma.

This chain joins TRBV20-1 and TRBJ1-4, with D hard to call. The germline V and J ends were trimmed by 5 bases and 15 bases, with 16 bases remaining between them. Germline V gene sequence: CDR1 DFQATT, CDR2 SNEGSKA (reference sequence). CDR3 length equals 11 residues. The CDR3 sequence is CSAGKVSTVFF. The DNA of the CDR3 is TGCAGTGCTGGAAAAGTTAGTACGGTGTTTTTT.

This chain uses TRBV25-1 with TRBJ2-7; 9 nucleotides line up with TRBD2. Germline CDR1 is MGHDK and CDR2 is SYGVNS. The J segment lost 3 bases and the V segment lost 9 bases, leaving 6 bases of the junction unmatched. The CDR3 covers 13 residues. CDR3 DNA sequence: TGTGCCAGGACCGGGACTAGCATCTACGAGCAGTACTTC. It encodes CARTGTSIYEQYF.

The V call is TRBV5-4, the J call TRBJ2-3, with D uncertain. Germline CDR1 and CDR2: SGHNT and YYREEE (reference sequence). V was trimmed by 2 bases and J by 6 bases, leaving 10 bases between them. The CDR3 loop spans 13 amino acids. The CDR3 sequence is CASSLRNADTQYF. The DNA for the CDR3 is TGTGCCAGCAGCTTACGCAACGCCGATACGCAGTATTTT.

The chain couples TRBV5-6 to TRBJ1-1; no definite D call. The CDR3 spans 15 residues. Germline CDR1 and CDR2: SGHDT and YYEEEE. The V end was cut by 0 bases, the J end by 8 bases, with 17 bases between. CDR3 loop: CASSLEEYNTREAFF. The CDR3 region has the DNA TGTGCCAGCAGCTTGGAGGAGTACAACACCCGGGAAGCTTTCTTT.

This clone appeared a few times. In DNA form, the CDR3 reads TGTGCCAGCAGAGCGACAGGGGGTTGGTACTATGGCTACACCTTC. Translating gives CASRATGGWYYGYTF. The genes are TRBV5-4 and TRBJ1-2; 9 positions agree with TRBD1. There are 15 residues in the CDR3. CDR1 is SGHNT, CDR2 YYREEE, per germline (reference sequence). Unmatched junction bases numbered 8, after V lost 5 bases and J lost 3 bases.

The V and J genes are TRBV5-6 and TRBJ1-2; 9 bases are a match to TRBD1. In germline, CDR1 is SGHDT, CDR2 YYEEEE. CDR3 size: 14 residues. J gave up 7 bases and V 4 bases, and 8 bases lay outside the gene matches. CDR3 DNA: TGTGCCAGCAGCCGCGGACAGGGGCGGGGTGGCTACACCTTC. Its translation is CASSRGQGRGGYTF.

In this sample, this clone turned up once. This chain connects TRBV28 to TRBJ1-2; 7 bases line up with TRBD1. The CDR3 contains 18 residues. The V gene's germline CDR1 is MDHEN and CDR2 SYDVKM. V was pared by 4 bases and J by 1 base, with 15 bases of the junction left unmatched. In DNA, the CDR3 is TGTGCCAGCAGTTCCCGACTACTAAGACAGGGCCTTAACTATGGCTACACCTTC. It codes for CASSSRLLRQGLNYGYTF.

The chain links TRBV27 to TRBJ2-5, with 13 bases fitting TRBD2. In germline, CDR1 is MNHEY, CDR2 SMNVEV (reference sequence). The V gene end was trimmed by 4 bases and the J gene end by 4 bases; junction bases not matched to a gene: 9. This CDR3 has 17 residues. In nucleotides, the CDR3 is TGTGCCAGCAGTTCAATTTGGACTAGCGGGAGTAGAGAGACCCAGTACTTC. As protein: CASSSIWTSGSRETQYF.

The J gene is TRBJ2-7, the V gene TRBV30; 7 positions match TRBD2. Germline-derived CDR1 and CDR2 are GTSNPN and SVGIG (reference sequence). CDR3 length: 14 residues. The junction had 7 bases not matched to a gene; V was cut back by 3 bases and J by 2 bases. For the CDR3, the DNA is TGTGCCTGGAGAGTATCCGGGACTACCTACGAGCAGTACTTC. Translation gives CAWRVSGTTYEQYF. Full variable domain (remainder filled in from reference TRBV30 and TRBJ2-7): SQTIHQWPATLVQPVGSPLSLECTVEGTSNPNLYWYRQAAGRGLQLLFYSVGIGQISSEVPQNLSASRPQDRQFILSSKKLLLSDSGFYLCAWRVSGTTYEQYFGPGTRLTVT.